This T cell receptor (beta chain) derives from a study of blood T cell repertoires in COVID-19. Study summary: PBMCs, B-cell-depleted T cells, or T cells provided the cDNA or gDNA that made up the material.

This table comes from immunoSEQ multiplex PCR, and its TCRdb copy is limited to in-frame clones, with some not included. The table lists 250,000 or so clones, roughly 86% of them singletons. Enrollment of patients from Seattle took place during active infection, with longitudinal follow-up. The origin of this receptor is a woman between 55 and 75 years old with COVID-19, enrolled during active disease. The sequencing input was peripheral blood.

The CDR3 sequence: CASSLPPQGNQPQHF. DNA of the CDR3: TGTGCCAGCAGTTTACCCCCTCAGGGTAATCAGCCCCAGCATTTT. V gene TRBV28 combines with J gene TRBJ1-5, with D possibly being TRBD1 (5 bases). The CDR3 has 15 amino acids. The germline V and J ends were trimmed by 2 bases and 4 bases, with 12 bases remaining between them. Per germline, CDR1 MDHEN and CDR2 SYDVKM.